This section outlines one TCR beta chain sequence together with its context. This sample stems from a study of shared clonotypes between healthy human individuals. At a deep level, the assay was run. Clones were sequenced by immunoSEQ multiplex PCR, and TCRdb holds only the in-frame ones, with some missing. The data show fewer than 600,000 clones, around 77% seen once. V lost 4 bases to trimming and J lost 0 bases, with 9 bases between them. The germline gives CDR1 MNHEY, CDR2 SMNVEV (reference sequence). The length of the CDR3 is 14 residues. The chain uses TRBV27 and TRBJ1-2, with D possibly matching TRBD1 (6 bases). The sequencing input was PBMCs. The sequence came from a middle-aged woman in good health. Some clones in this sample may be carry-over from other donors' samples. The CDR3 is CASSWGRSNYGYTF. The CDR3 nucleotides are TGTGCCAGCAGTTGGGGGCGGTCTAACTATGGCTACACCTTC.